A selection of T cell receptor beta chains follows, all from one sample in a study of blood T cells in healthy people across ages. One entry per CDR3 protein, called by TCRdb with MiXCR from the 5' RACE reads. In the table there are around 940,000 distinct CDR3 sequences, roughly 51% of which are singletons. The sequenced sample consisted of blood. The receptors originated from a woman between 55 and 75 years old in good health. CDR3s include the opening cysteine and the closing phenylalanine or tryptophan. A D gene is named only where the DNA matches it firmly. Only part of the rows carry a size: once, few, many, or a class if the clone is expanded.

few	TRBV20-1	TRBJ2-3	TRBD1	CSARERIPGQGTLDTQYF	TGCAGTGCTAGAGAGAGAATTCCGGGACAGGGGACGTTGGATACGCAGTATTTT
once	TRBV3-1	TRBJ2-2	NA	CASSLPYTTNTGELFF	TGTGCCAGCAGCCTACCCTATACAACGAACACCGGGGAGCTGTTTTTT
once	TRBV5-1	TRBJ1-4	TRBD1	CASSLYQQGATTGLFF	TGCGCCAGCAGCTTGTACCAACAGGGGGCCACTACGGGACTGTTTTTT
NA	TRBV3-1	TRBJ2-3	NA	CASSHYSTANTDTQYF	TGTGCCAGCAGCCATTACTCGACAGCTAACACAGATACGCAGTATTTT
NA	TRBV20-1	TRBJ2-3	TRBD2	CSAKLAGDTDTQYF	TGCAGTGCTAAACTAGCGGGAGACACAGATACGCAGTATTTT
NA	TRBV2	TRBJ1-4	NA	CASFGRGFNEKLFF	TGTGCCAGCTTTGGCAGGGGCTTTAATGAAAAACTGTTTTTT
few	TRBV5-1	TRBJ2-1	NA	CASSLRLGGNEQFF	TGCGCCAGCAGCTTGAGGCTAGGGGGCAATGAGCAGTTCTTC
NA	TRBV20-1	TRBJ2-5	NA	CSATVHQETQYF	TGCAGTGCTACGGTCCATCAAGAGACCCAGTACTTC
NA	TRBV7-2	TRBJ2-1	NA	CASSLVSGRINEQFF	TGTGCCAGCAGCTTAGTTTCCGGGAGAATCAATGAGCAGTTCTTC
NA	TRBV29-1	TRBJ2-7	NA	CSVYPAAGDNEQYF	TGCAGCGTTTACCCTGCGGCGGGTGATAATGAGCAGTACTTC
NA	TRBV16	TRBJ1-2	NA	CASSLEGGADYGYTF	TGTGCCAGCAGCCTAGAGGGGGGGGCTGACTATGGCTACACCTTC
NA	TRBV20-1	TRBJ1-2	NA	CSASGRVLTEGNYGYTF	TGCAGTGCTAGTGGCAGGGTTCTCACGGAGGGTAACTATGGCTACACCTTC
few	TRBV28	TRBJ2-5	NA	CASSFSTGGTQYF	TGTGCCAGCAGTTTCTCTACCGGAGGGACCCAGTACTTC
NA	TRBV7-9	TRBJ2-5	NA	CASSFPSSHFGTQYF	TGTGCCAGCAGCTTTCCTAGCTCACATTTCGGGACCCAGTACTTC
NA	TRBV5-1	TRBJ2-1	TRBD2	CASSLESWLLAGDNEQFF	TGCGCCAGCAGCTTGGAATCGTGGCTGCTAGCGGGAGACAATGAGCAGTTCTTC
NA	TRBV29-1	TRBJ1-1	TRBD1	CSWTGQGETEAFF	TGCAGTTGGACCGGACAGGGAGAGACTGAAGCTTTCTTT
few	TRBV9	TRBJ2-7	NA	CASSDGHLSYEQYF	TGTGCCAGCAGCGACGGACACCTCTCCTACGAGCAGTACTTC
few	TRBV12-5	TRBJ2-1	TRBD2	CASANGGSGNEQFF	TGTGCTAGTGCCAACGGGGGGTCCGGTAATGAGCAGTTCTTC
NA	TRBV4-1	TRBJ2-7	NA	CASSDYGIHEQYF	TGCGCCAGCAGCGACTATGGGATCCACGAGCAGTACTTC
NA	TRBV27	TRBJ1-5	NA	CASSVGRVDQPQHF	TGTGCCAGCAGTGTTGGCAGGGTCGATCAGCCCCAGCATTTT
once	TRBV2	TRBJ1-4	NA	CASSDWGVNEKLFF	TGTGCCAGCAGTGACTGGGGCGTTAATGAAAAACTGTTTTTT
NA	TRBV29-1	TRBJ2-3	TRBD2	CSVERWVSGRADDLTDTQYF	TGCAGCGTTGAACGTTGGGTTAGCGGGAGGGCCGATGACCTCACAGATACGCAGTATTTT
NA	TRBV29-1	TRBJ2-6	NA	CSVGGAGASGANVLTF	TGCAGCGTTGGAGGGGCAGGCGCCTCTGGGGCCAACGTCCTGACTTTC
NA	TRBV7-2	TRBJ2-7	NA	CASSRMIGDSYEQYF	TGTGCCAGCAGCCGAATGATAGGTGACTCCTACGAGCAGTACTTC
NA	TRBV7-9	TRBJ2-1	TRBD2	CASSLLAARSPFSYNEQFF	TGTGCCAGCAGCTTACTAGCGGCTCGTTCTCCCTTCTCCTACAATGAGCAGTTCTTC
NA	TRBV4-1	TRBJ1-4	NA	CASSQGPTRDEKLFF	TGCGCCAGCAGCCAAGGACCCACCAGGGACGAAAAACTGTTTTTT
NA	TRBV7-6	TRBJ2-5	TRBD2	CASSLTPGGSYQETQYF	TGTGCCAGCAGCTTAACTCCTGGCGGGAGTTATCAAGAGACCCAGTACTTC
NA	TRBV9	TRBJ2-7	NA	CASSSGGDSFRGQYF	TGTGCCAGCAGCTCCGGGGGGGACAGTTTTAGGGGTCAGTACTTC
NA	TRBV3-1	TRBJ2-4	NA	CASSHLRDKNIQYF	TGTGCCAGCAGCCATCTCCGGGACAAAAACATTCAGTACTTC
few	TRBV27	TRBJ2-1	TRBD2	CASSLGTSGRINEQFF	TGTGCCAGCAGTCTGGGGACTAGCGGGAGAATCAATGAGCAGTTCTTC
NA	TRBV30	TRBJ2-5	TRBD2	CAWRGLAGVPQYF	TGTGCCTGGAGGGGACTAGCGGGAGTTCCCCAGTACTTC
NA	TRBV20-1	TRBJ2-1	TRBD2	CSTEKGLAEKKQFF	TGCAGTACAGAGAAGGGACTAGCGGAAAAGAAGCAGTTCTTC